These 16 T cell receptor beta chains were sequenced from one sample in a study of human T cells and chemical hapten exposure. TCRdb redid the calling of the RACE reads with MiXCR, one entry per CDR3 protein. The data contain about 380,000 distinct CDR3 sequences, approximately 5% of them seen just once; the ten biggest clones take up just over 2.5%. Specified time point: pre-sensitization, week 0. Treatment: therapeutic diphenylcyclopropenone sensitization with weekly scalp DPC. The sample consisted of whole blood, taken in connection with sensitization to the hapten diphenylcyclopropenone (DPC). The receptors originated from a woman aged 45 to 65 with alopecia areata. Some clones in this sample may be carry-over from other donors' samples.

This clonotype showed up just a few times. This chain uses TRBV9 with TRBJ1-3; D is unresolved. With 0 bases removed from V and 3 bases from J, the gap between germline ends came to 10 bases. The CDR3 sequence is 15 residues long. CDR1 and CDR2 from the germline V gene are SGDLS and YYNGEE. In nucleotides, the CDR3 is TGTGCCAGCAGCGTAGTACCGGCATTTGGAAACACCATATATTTT. As protein: CASSVVPAFGNTIYF.

This clonotype has a handful of counts. This sequence joins TRBV28 and TRBJ2-7; 7 bases fit TRBD2. Per germline, CDR1 MDHEN and CDR2 SYDVKM. The CDR3 is 13 amino acids. The V and J ends lost 11 bases and 3 bases, in that order; junction bases with no gene match: 10. CDR3 nucleotide sequence: TGTGCCGCGGGTCGGGGGGTAAACTACGAGCAGTACTTC. Translating it yields CAAGRGVNYEQYF.

In its sample, this clonotype was seen many times. The gene calls are TRBV5-1 and TRBJ1-1; D is uncertain. This CDR3 is 13 amino acids long. Trimming pared 0 bases from V and 6 bases from J, leaving 9 bases between. CDR1 is SGHRS, CDR2 YFSETQ, per germline. This CDR3 is CASSLALGSEAFF. CDR3 nucleotide sequence: TGCGCCAGCAGCTTGGCCCTGGGGTCTGAAGCTTTCTTT.

This clonotype came up many times. The genes are TRBV5-1 and TRBJ2-5, with 7 bases identical to TRBD1. The V gene's germline CDR1 is SGHRS and CDR2 YFSETQ. The CDR3 sequence is 15 residues long. The junction had 9 bases not matched to a gene; V was cut back by 4 bases and J by 3 bases. Written as DNA, the CDR3 is TGCGCCAGCAGCCAAACTCTGGGACAGAAAGAGACCCAGTACTTC. This sequence encodes CASSQTLGQKETQYF.

The chain is built from TRBV7-9 and TRBJ2-7; no clear D. V was cut by 7 bases and J by 5 bases, with 12 bases left in between. CDR3 size: 12 residues. CDR1 is SEHNR, CDR2 FQNEAQ, per germline (reference sequence). The CDR3 spells CASTGSDNEQYF. The DNA for the CDR3 is TGTGCCAGCACCGGATCCGACAACGAGCAGTACTTC. Together with reference TRBV7-9 and TRBJ2-7, the CDR3 gives the full variable domain: DTGVSQNPRHKITKRGQNVTFRCDPISEHNRLYWYRQTLGQGPEFLTYFQNEAQLEKSRLLSDRFSAERPKGSFSTLEIQRTEQGDSAMYLCASTGSDNEQYFGPGTRLTVT.

This clonotype was counted a few times. The V call is TRBV4-2, the J call TRBJ2-1, with unresolved D. This CDR3 comprises 17 residues. Trimming took 0 bases from V and 1 from J, leaving 13 bases between them. CDR1 LGHNA and CDR2 YNFKEQ come from the germline V gene. CDR3 sequence: CASSQDIPSQSYNEQFF. The CDR3 DNA reads TGTGCCAGCAGCCAAGATATTCCTAGTCAGTCCTACAATGAGCAGTTCTTC.

This clonotype was seen many times. The chain uses TRBV3-1 and TRBJ1-2; D gene unclear. The CDR3 is made up of 14 amino acids. Germline CDR1 LGHDT, CDR2 YNNKEL (reference sequence). Trimming cost V 3 bases and J 1 base, with 9 bases left between them. CDR3 sequence reads: CASSHGAFNYGYTF. CDR3 DNA: TGTGCCAGCAGCCATGGAGCTTTTAACTATGGCTACACCTTC.

This clonotype was observed a handful of times. This chain connects TRBV7-2 to TRBJ2-3; TRBD1 matches 7 bases. Per germline, CDR1 SGHTA and CDR2 FQGNSA. The CDR3 contains 14 residues. Trimming at V came to 5 bases and at J to 4 bases, leaving 6 bases not matched to a gene. The CDR3 nucleotides are TGTGCCAGCAGCGCTCGACAGGGCCCAGATACGCAGTATTTT. Translating gives CASSARQGPDTQYF.

V and J are TRBV7-9 and TRBJ1-1; TRBD1 is a possible D gene (5 bases). The length of the CDR3 is 15 residues. Per germline, CDR1 SEHNR and CDR2 FQNEAQ (reference sequence). V lost 4 bases and J lost 3, with 15 bases in between. The CDR3 spells CASSSPRGLDTEAFF. CDR3 bases: TGTGCCAGCAGCTCCCCCCGGGGCCTGGACACTGAAGCTTTCTTT.

This clonotype was observed many times. This sequence joins TRBV5-1 and TRBJ2-1; maybe TRBD1 (6 bases). This CDR3 spans 15 amino acids. Trimming shortened V by 1 base and J by 5 bases, and 13 bases separated the two germline ends. Germline V gives CDR1 SGHRS, CDR2 YFSETQ. The CDR3 nucleotides are TGCGCCAGCAGCTTGTATGGGGGCGCCCACAATGAGCAGTTCTTC. Amino acids: CASSLYGGAHNEQFF.

This clonotype has a handful of counts. CDR3 sequence: CASSPSGGAPNTQYF. CDR3 in DNA: TGTGCCAGCAGTCCTAGCGGGGGGGCCCCTAATACGCAGTATTTT. This sequence joins TRBV12-3 or TRBV12-4 and TRBJ2-3; TRBD2 matches 12 bases. V was pared by 5 bases and J by 7 bases, with 7 bases of the junction left unmatched. The CDR3 is 15 amino acids.

This clonotype was seen many times. The J gene is TRBJ2-7, the V gene TRBV9; D gene unclear. The CDR3 is 14 amino acids. Germline V gene data show CDR1 as SGDLS and CDR2 as YYNGEE. The V end was cut by 0 bases, the J end by 2 bases, with 9 bases between. In DNA form, the CDR3 reads TGTGCCAGCAGCGTAGCGACTGAACCCTACGAGCAGTACTTC. The encoded protein is CASSVATEPYEQYF. Full variable domain (missing parts from reference TRBV9 and TRBJ2-7): DSGVTQTPKHLITATGQRVTLRCSPRSGDLSVYWYQQSLDQGLQFLIQYYNGEERAKGNILERFSAQQFPDLHSELNLSSLELGDSALYFCASSVATEPYEQYFGPGTRLTVT.

The sample holds many counts of this clonotype. This sequence joins TRBV20-1 and TRBJ2-5; no clear D. The V gene lost 6 bases and the J gene lost 1 base, with 12 bases spanning the gap. Germline CDR1 reads DFQATT; CDR2 reads SNEGSKA (reference sequence). CDR3 size: 13 residues. The CDR3 DNA is TGCAGTGCCATAATTCGTCTCCAAGAGACCCAGTACTTC. Amino acids: CSAIIRLQETQYF.

This clonotype was detected a few times. V and J are TRBV12-3 or TRBV12-4 and TRBJ1-3; D perhaps matches TRBD1 (5 bases). The CDR3 sequence is 15 residues long. The germline V and J ends were trimmed by 10 bases and 4 bases, with 20 bases remaining between them. CDR3 sequence (DNA): TGTGCCACCCGGGGAGGGGCCTACACGGGAAACACCATATATTTT. Its translation: CATRGGAYTGNTIYF.

In this sample, this clonotype turned up many times. The rearrangement joins TRBV25-1 to TRBJ2-2; maybe TRBD2 (6 bases). Trimming shortened V by 4 bases and J by 1 base, and 16 bases separated the two germline ends. The CDR3 contains 17 residues. CDR1 is MGHDK and CDR2 is SYGVNS in the germline V gene. The CDR3 loop reads CASSAPSGTGNTGELFF. CDR3 in DNA: TGTGCCAGCAGTGCTCCCTCCGGGACTGGGAACACCGGGGAGCTGTTTTTT.

The rearrangement uses TRBV6-5 and TRBJ1-6; 7 bases agree with TRBD1. Germline V CDR1 and CDR2: MNHEY, SVGAGI. This CDR3 contains 15 residues. J lost 6 bases, V lost 5 bases, and 7 bases had no gene match. As DNA, the CDR3 is TGTGCCAGCAGTCAGGGGGTTCGGGGTAATTCACCCCTCCACTTT. Translation gives CASSQGVRGNSPLHF.